This passage covers 10 T cell receptor beta chains from one sample sequenced in a study of CD8 T cells in Susac syndrome (dated by TCRdb to about 2019). Library prep was done by the immunoSEQ multiplex PCR assay. RNA was extracted with the RNeasy kit and about 0.5 to 1 ug was reverse transcribed using random hexamers. In TCRdb, the public reads were trimmed at Q25 with fastp and aligned with MiXCR, with productive beta chains retained. Identical CDR3 proteins give one entry, which carries the most common genes and DNA. The sample has tens of thousands of distinct CDR3 sequences on record, about 91% of them singletons. Jointly, the top ten make up about 0.52% of the sample. Sequencing was carried out using CD8+ T cells from PBMCs. All receptors come from a human donor with multiple sclerosis.

V usage is TRBV27 and J usage is TRBJ1-2; 7 bases are shared with TRBD1. This CDR3 comprises 15 residues. The ends lost 6 bases at V and 0 bases at J; junction bases unmatched: 7. Per germline, CDR1 MNHEY and CDR2 SMNVEV (reference sequence). The CDR3 nucleotides read TGTGCCAGCAGCATATCTCAGGGGGCTAACTATGGCTACACCTTC. Translating it yields CASSISQGANYGYTF.

The chain has TRBV5-1 and TRBJ2-7; a weak D match, TRBD2 (5 bases). V was trimmed by 3 bases and J by 6 bases, leaving 28 bases between them. CDR1 is SGHRS and CDR2 is YFSETQ in the germline V gene. This CDR3 spans 18 amino acids. CDR3 in amino acids: CASSYIPPLPGQAGEQYF. The CDR3 DNA reads as TGCGCCAGCAGCTACATCCCCCCCCTACCGGGCCAGGCGGGCGAGCAGTACTTC.

V usage is TRBV28 and J usage is TRBJ2-5; 7 nucleotides align to TRBD2. The CDR3 covers 15 residues. Germline lookup yields CDR1 MDHEN and CDR2 SYDVKM. The ends lost 6 bases at V and 5 bases at J; junction bases unmatched: 12. The DNA of the CDR3 is TGTGCCAGCAGGGGGAGGGGTCCAACAACGGAGACCCAGTACTTC. Its protein product is CASRGRGPTTETQYF.

The chain uses TRBV5-1 and TRBJ1-2, with 7 bases that match TRBD1. Germline V lookup: CDR1 SGHRS, CDR2 YFSETQ. V gave up 2 bases and J gave up 8 bases; unmatched junction bases: 9. The CDR3 totals 14 residues. CDR3 amino acids: CASSLPRRGKGYTF. The CDR3 nucleotides read TGCGCCAGCAGCTTACCCCGCAGGGGGAAAGGCTACACCTTC.

This chain joins TRBV9 and TRBJ2-1; 7 bases align to TRBD2. J lost 0 bases, V lost 4 bases, and 10 bases had no gene match. This CDR3 has 17 residues. Germline V CDR1 and CDR2: SGDLS, YYNGEE. The CDR3 loop reads CASSPSSRDYSYNEQFF. DNA of the CDR3: TGTGCCAGCAGCCCTAGTTCCCGGGACTACTCCTACAATGAGCAGTTCTTC.

This rearrangement joins TRBV4-3 to TRBJ2-7; 7 positions agree with TRBD2. Per germline, CDR1 LGHNA and CDR2 YSLEER. The J segment lost 0 bases and the V segment lost 6 bases, leaving 2 bases of the junction unmatched. The CDR3 contains 13 residues. CDR3: CASSTSASYEQYF. The CDR3 DNA reads TGCGCCAGCAGTACTAGCGCCTCCTACGAGCAGTACTTC.

This chain uses TRBV28 with TRBJ2-7, with 11 bases lining up with TRBD1. The J segment lost 7 bases and the V segment lost 10 bases, leaving 9 bases of the junction unmatched. This CDR3 is built from 13 residues. Germline-derived CDR1 and CDR2 are MDHEN and SYDVKM. CDR3: CATSDRGRGEQYF. CDR3 nucleotide sequence: TGTGCCACCTCGGACAGGGGGCGAGGTGAGCAGTACTTC. The whole variable domain, filled in from reference TRBV28 and TRBJ2-7, reads DVKVTQSSRYLVKRTGEKVFLECVQDMDHENMFWYRQDPGLGLRLIYFSYDVKMKEKGDIPEGYSVSREKKERFSLILESASTNQTSMYLCATSDRGRGEQYFGPGTRLTVT.

The chain combines TRBV9 with TRBJ2-3; D uncertain. Germline CDR1 SGDLS, CDR2 YYNGEE. Between the trimmed V and J ends, which lost 0 bases and 0 bases, there was a span of 8 bases. The CDR3 runs 15 residues. As DNA, the CDR3 is TGTGCCAGCAGCGTAGCAAGCGTTAGCACAGATACGCAGTATTTT. Amino acids: CASSVASVSTDTQYF.

V and J are TRBV9 and TRBJ1-2; the D is unclear. The CDR3 sequence is 15 residues long. The germline V gene encodes CDR1 SGDLS and CDR2 YYNGEE. Trimming shortened V by 3 bases and J by 6 bases, and 18 bases separated the two germline ends. The CDR3 protein is CASSDHNPRDDGYTF. The CDR3 DNA follows: TGTGCCAGCAGCGACCACAACCCCAGAGATGATGGCTACACCTTC. The full variable domain, in which reference TRBV9 and TRBJ1-2 provide the parts outside the CDR3, is DSGVTQTPKHLITATGQRVTLRCSPRSGDLSVYWYQQSLDQGLQFLIQYYNGEERAKGNILERFSAQQFPDLHSELNLSSLELGDSALYFCASSDHNPRDDGYTFGSGTRLTVV.

The rearrangement links TRBV3-1 to TRBJ1-5; the D gene is possibly TRBD1 (5 bases). Germline lookup yields CDR1 LGHDT and CDR2 YNNKEL (reference sequence). The CDR3 spans 13 residues. Trimming left V 10 bases short and J 3 bases short, with 13 bases between. CDR3 amino acids: CATGKGPNQPQHF. The CDR3 DNA reads as TGTGCCACAGGGAAAGGACCCAATCAGCCCCAGCATTTT.